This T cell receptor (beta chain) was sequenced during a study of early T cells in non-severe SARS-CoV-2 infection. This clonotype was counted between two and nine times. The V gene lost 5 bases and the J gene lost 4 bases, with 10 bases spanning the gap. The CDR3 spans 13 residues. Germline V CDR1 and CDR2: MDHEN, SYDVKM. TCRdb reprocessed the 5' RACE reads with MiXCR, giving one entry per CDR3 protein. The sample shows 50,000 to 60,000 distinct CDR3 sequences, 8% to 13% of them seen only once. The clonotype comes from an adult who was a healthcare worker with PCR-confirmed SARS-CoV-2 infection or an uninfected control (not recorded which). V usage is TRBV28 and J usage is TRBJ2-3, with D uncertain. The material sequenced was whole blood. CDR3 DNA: TGTGCCAGCAGTCCGAGGATTCCAGATACGCAGTATTTT. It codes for CASSPRIPDTQYF.